Below, one T cell receptor (beta chain) is given with its context. Its antigen specificity is not known. The sample holds no much larger clone one base away, and base qualities are not on file. The data derive from a study of OX40 agonist ivuxolimab in advanced cancers. Turning to the overall study: Ivuxolimab was an agonistic, fully human IgG2 monoclonal antibody directed against OX40 (CD134), a costimulatory receptor. Intravenous ivuxolimab was administered to patients every 2 weeks at six dose levels: 0.01, 0.1, 0.3, 1.5, 3 and 10 mg/kg. Among the roughly 54 dose-escalation patients, 19 had hepatocellular carcinoma, 15 or so melanoma, 9 renal cell carcinoma and 9 head and neck cancer. A male proportion of 70% to 90% and a mean age of 60 years, ranging from about 20 to 85, were recorded for the dose-escalation cohort. Patients were allowed to have had prior anti-PD-1, anti-PD-L1 or anti-CTLA-4 therapy, and around 37% of the dose-escalation patients had previously received checkpoint inhibitors. Three dose-escalation patients achieved partial responses, one with hepatocellular carcinoma and two with cutaneous melanoma. The point of sequencing TCRbeta in the periphery was to test whether ivuxolimab changed TCR sequence diversity and drove clonal T-cell expansion. The paper covers the monotherapy dose-escalation part of the phase I ivuxolimab trial, which included N of about 51 patients. What the research found in general, with its limitations: Low levels of normalized T-cell clonal expansion were also seen in some patients who did not respond. Partial responders in the 0.1-3.0 mg/kg groups had among the lowest normalized peripheral clonal expansion, especially among CD8+ T cells. After ivuxolimab, more expanded clones were found on average in CD8+ T cells than in CD4+ T cells. At doses from 0.1 to 3.0 mg/kg, clonal expansion was seen in both CD4+ and CD8+ blood T cells between baseline and week 6. The antigen specificity of the peripheral T cells that underwent clonal expansion was not determined.

Patients with autoimmune disease history or receiving systemic immunosuppression were excluded from the trial. In every dose cohort, peripheral blood was drawn for TCR sequencing at baseline, cycle 4 day 1, and cycle 7 day 1. Samples came from an open-label, multicenter, first-in-human phase I dose-escalation trial of ivuxolimab. Adults with locally advanced or metastatic melanoma, renal cell carcinoma, hepatocellular carcinoma or head and neck squamous cell carcinoma were enrolled in the trial. Before TCR sequencing, CD4+ T cells and CD8+ T cells from peripheral blood were sorted into separate populations. Based on the germline V gene, the CDR1 and CDR2 sequences are MDHEN and SYDVKM. The CDR3, from cysteine to phenylalanine, totals 14 residues. The CDR3 DNA has 42 bases and is translated from base 1. Trimming takes 6 bases from V and 4 bases from J, and the germline ends sit 15 bases apart. Genomic DNA was extracted from sorted cells for sequencing of the TCRbeta CDR3 region. TCRbeta CDR3 regions were sequenced using the immunoSEQ Assay. TCRdb limited this immuneACCESS table to in-frame rearrangements with V and J called. A share of clones is missing; checked studies link under half to unresolved V genes, and the rest is unexplained. The sample records about 61,000 clones, 90% to 95% of which are singletons. Of the sample, approximately 18% is held by the ten largest clones.

Recombination linked TRBV28 to TRBJ1-2, with a tentative D gene TRBD1 over 5 matching bases. Sequenced material: CD4+ or CD8+ T cells sorted from blood, taken in a trial of the OX40 agonist ivuxolimab. The clonotype originates from an adult with an advanced solid tumor such as melanoma, head and neck, liver or kidney cancer. The CDR3 protein is CASSSVRDGYGYTF. The DNA sequence is given as TGTGCCAGCAGCTCAGTCCGGGACGGCTATGGCTACACCTTC.